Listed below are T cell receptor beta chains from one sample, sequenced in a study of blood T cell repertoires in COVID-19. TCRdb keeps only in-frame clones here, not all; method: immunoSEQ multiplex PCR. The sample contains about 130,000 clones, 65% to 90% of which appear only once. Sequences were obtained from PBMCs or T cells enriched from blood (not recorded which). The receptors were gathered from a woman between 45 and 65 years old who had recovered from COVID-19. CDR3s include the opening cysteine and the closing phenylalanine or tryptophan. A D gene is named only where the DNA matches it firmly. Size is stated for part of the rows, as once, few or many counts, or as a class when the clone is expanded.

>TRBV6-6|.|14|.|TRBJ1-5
TGTGCCAGCCTCCCCGGGACAACCAATCAGCCCCAGCATTTT
CASLPGTTNQPQHF
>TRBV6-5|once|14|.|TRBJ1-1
TGTGCCAGCAGTTATTCAGCGATCCCCTGGGAAGCTTTCTTT
CASSYSAIPWEAFF
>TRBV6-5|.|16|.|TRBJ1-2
TGTGCCAGCAGTTACTCTCTGGGGGGAAATAACTATGGCTACACCTTC
CASSYSLGGNNYGYTF
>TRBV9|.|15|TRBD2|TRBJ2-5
TGTGCCAGCAGTGTGGGTGGGACTAGTCGAGAGACCCAGTACTTC
CASSVGGTSRETQYF
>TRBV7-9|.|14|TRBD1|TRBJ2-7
TGTGCCAGCAGCTTGGACAGGGGTTTCGACGAGCAGTACTTC
CASSLDRGFDEQYF
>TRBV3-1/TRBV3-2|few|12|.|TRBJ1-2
TGTGCCAGCAGCCCCGAGGGCTATGGCTACACCTTC
CASSPEGYGYTF
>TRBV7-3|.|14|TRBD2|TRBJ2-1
TGTGCCAGCAGCTTAAAGGGACTAGGGGATGAGAAGTTCTTC
CASSLKGLGDEKFF
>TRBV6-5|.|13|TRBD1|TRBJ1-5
TGTGCCAGCAGGGACAGGGAGAATCAGCCCCAGCATTTT
CASRDRENQPQHF
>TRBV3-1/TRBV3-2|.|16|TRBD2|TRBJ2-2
TGTGCCAGCAGCCCACCCCCCGGGGGGTCCACCGGGGAGCTGTTTTTT
CASSPPPGGSTGELFF
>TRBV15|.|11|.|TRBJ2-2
TGTGCCACCCCCCGCGAAGCTCATCCGTTTTTT
CATPREAHPFF
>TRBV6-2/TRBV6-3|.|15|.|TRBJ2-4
TGTGCCAGCAGTTACTCTGCCAGAGCCAAAAACATTCAGTACTTC
CASSYSARAKNIQYF
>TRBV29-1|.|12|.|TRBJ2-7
TGCAGCGTTGAGTCGGAGGCCTACGAGCAGTACTTC
CSVESEAYEQYF
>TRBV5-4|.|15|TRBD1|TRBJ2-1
TGTGCCAGCAGCCCAGGGACAGGGGGGTACAATGAGCAGTTCTTC
CASSPGTGGYNEQFF
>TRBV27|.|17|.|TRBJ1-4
TGTGCCAGCAGTTCAACACTAGAGACAGGAATTAATGAAAAACTGTTTTTT
CASSSTLETGINEKLFF
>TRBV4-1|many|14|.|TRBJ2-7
TGCGCCAGCAGCCAAGTACAGGGATTGTACGAGCAGTACTTC
CASSQVQGLYEQYF
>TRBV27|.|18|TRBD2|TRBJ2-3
TGTGCCAGCAGTCCCACCTCCGGACTAGCGGGGGGCACAGATACGCAGTATTTT
CASSPTSGLAGGTDTQYF
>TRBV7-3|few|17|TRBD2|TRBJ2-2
TGTGCCAGCAGTTTACCCCGCGCGGGGGACGCGACAGGGGAGCTGTTTTTT
CASSLPRAGDATGELFF
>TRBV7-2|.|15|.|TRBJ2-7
TGTGCCAGCAGCTTAGTGGACAGTAGCTCCTACGAGCAGTACTTC
CASSLVDSSSYEQYF
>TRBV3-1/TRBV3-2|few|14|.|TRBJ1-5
TGTGCCAGCAGCCCTTACAGGGCGGAGCAGCCCCAGCATTTT
CASSPYRAEQPQHF
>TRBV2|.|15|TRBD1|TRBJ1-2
TGTGCCAGCAGCCCTCGAGGGGGACAGGGGATTGGCTACACCTTC
CASSPRGGQGIGYTF
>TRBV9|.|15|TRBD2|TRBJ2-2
TGTGCCAGCAGCGTAGGTCTAGCGGCTACCGGGGAGCTGTTTTTT
CASSVGLAATGELFF
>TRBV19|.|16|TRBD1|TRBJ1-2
TGTGCCAGTAGTATGGGAACAGGGGCCCAACCTTATGGCTACACCTTC
CASSMGTGAQPYGYTF
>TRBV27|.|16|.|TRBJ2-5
TGTGCCTCCAGCGTGTTCAGAGGGTCAGCCCAAGAGACCCAGTACTTC
CASSVFRGSAQETQYF
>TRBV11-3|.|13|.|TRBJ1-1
TGTGCCAGCAGCTCGTTGACAGACACTGAAGCTTTCTTT
CASSSLTDTEAFF
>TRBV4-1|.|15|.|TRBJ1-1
TGCGCCAGCAGCCTCCCCTTGGGCAAGAACACTGAAGCTTTCTTT
CASSLPLGKNTEAFF
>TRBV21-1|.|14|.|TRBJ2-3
TGTGCCAGCGCCCGACTAGCGGGGGGGGATACGCAGTATTTT
CASARLAGGDTQYF
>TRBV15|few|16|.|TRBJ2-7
TGTGCCACCAGCAGAGATGACCTCGGGAGCCGGGGGGAGCAGTACTTC
CATSRDDLGSRGEQYF
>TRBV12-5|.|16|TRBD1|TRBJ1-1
TGTGCTAGTGGCCCGGCCGACAGGGGCTACGGCACTGAAGCTTTCTTT
CASGPADRGYGTEAFF
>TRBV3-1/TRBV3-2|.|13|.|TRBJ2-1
TGTGCCAGCAGCCAAGGTCCAGCGGGTGAGCAGTTCTTC
CASSQGPAGEQFF
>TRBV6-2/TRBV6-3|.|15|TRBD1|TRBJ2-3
TGTGCCAGCAGTGGCCGGGGACAGGGCACAGATACGCAGTATTTT
CASSGRGQGTDTQYF
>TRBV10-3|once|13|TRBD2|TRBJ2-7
TGTGCCACGAACGGGGGGGACTCCTACGAGCAGTACTTC
CATNGGDSYEQYF
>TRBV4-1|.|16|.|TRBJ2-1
TGCGCCAGCAGCCGAGAGGACTCATGGAAATACAATGAGCAGTTCTTC
CASSREDSWKYNEQFF
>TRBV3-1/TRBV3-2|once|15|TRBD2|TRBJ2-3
TGTGCCAGCAGCCAAGCGGGGGGACGCACAGATACGCAGTATTTT
CASSQAGGRTDTQYF
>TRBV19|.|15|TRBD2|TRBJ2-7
TGTGCCAGTAGTAAAACTACTAGCGGGGTCTACGAGCAGTACTTC
CASSKTTSGVYEQYF
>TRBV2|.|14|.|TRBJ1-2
TGTGCCAGCAGTGGGGCTGGGTTCGCAACTGGCTACACCTTC
CASSGAGFATGYTF
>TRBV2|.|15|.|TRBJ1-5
TGTGCCAGCAGTCCCGAGACACGAAGCAATCAGCCCCAGCATTTT
CASSPETRSNQPQHF
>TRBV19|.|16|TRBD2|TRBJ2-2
TGTGCCAGTAGTATATTAGCGGGGACGAACACCGGGGAGCTGTTTTTT
CASSILAGTNTGELFF
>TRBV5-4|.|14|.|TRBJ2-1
TGTGCCAGCGCCATGGGGGGTAGCGTCAATGAGCAGTTCTTC
CASAMGGSVNEQFF
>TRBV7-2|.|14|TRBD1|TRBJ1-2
TGTGCCAGCAGCTTAGAGGGACAGTCCTATGGCTACACCTTC
CASSLEGQSYGYTF
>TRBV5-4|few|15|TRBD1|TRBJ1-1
TGTGCCAGCAGCTTTACAGGGGGTACTTACACTGAAGCTTTCTTT
CASSFTGGTYTEAFF
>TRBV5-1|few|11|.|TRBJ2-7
TGCGCCAGCAGCACCTATTACGAGCAGTACTTC
CASSTYYEQYF
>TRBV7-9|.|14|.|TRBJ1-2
TGTGCCAGCAGCTTACCTCAGGGAGGACGGGGCTACACCTTC
CASSLPQGGRGYTF